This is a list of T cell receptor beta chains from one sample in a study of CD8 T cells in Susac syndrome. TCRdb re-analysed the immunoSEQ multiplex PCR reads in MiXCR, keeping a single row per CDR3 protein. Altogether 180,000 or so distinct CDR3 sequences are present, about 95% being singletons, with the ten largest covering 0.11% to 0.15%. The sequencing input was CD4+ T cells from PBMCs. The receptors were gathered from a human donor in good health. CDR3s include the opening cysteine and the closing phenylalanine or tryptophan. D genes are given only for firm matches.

TGTGCCAGCAGTTCTAGATACTACGAGCAGTACTTC | CASSSRYYEQYF | TRBJ2-7 | TRBV12-3/TRBV12-4 | NA
TGTGCCAGCAGCTGGGCCGGGCGCACAGATACGCAGTATTTT | CASSWAGRTDTQYF | TRBJ2-3 | TRBV11-2 | NA
TGCGCCAGCAGCTTGCGTCAGGGAAGCAACACTGAAGCTTTCTTT | CASSLRQGSNTEAFF | TRBJ1-1 | TRBV5-1 | NA
TGTGCCAGCAGCGAAAGACTTCCCTTCACAGATACGCAGTATTTT | CASSERLPFTDTQYF | TRBJ2-3 | TRBV2 | NA
TGTGCCAGCAGTCCGCGACGACAGGGAACGGGAGATACGCAGTATTTT | CASSPRRQGTGDTQYF | TRBJ2-3 | TRBV27 | TRBD1
TGCGCCAGCAGTCACCCGGGGACAGGGGGCGCCAGGACTGAAGCTTTCTTT | CASSHPGTGGARTEAFF | TRBJ1-1 | TRBV23-1 | TRBD1
TGTGCCAGCAGTTTGTCCCACGAGACCCAGTACTTC | CASSLSHETQYF | TRBJ2-5 | TRBV12-3/TRBV12-4 | NA
TGTGCCATCAGACTGACTAGCGGGGGCACAGATACGCAGTATTTT | CAIRLTSGGTDTQYF | TRBJ2-3 | TRBV10-3 | TRBD2
TGCAGCGTTACATCGAGGTCAGGAGATACGCAGTATTTT | CSVTSRSGDTQYF | TRBJ2-3 | TRBV29-1 | NA
TGTGCCAGCAGTTTAAGTACGGGACAGTCGAAGTACACCTTC | CASSLSTGQSKYTF | TRBJ1-2 | TRBV12-3/TRBV12-4 | TRBD1
TGCAGCGTTGGTCCCCTGGTCGATGAGCAGTTCTTC | CSVGPLVDEQFF | TRBJ2-1 | TRBV29-1 | NA
TGTGCCAGCAGTCGGGGGGGTAGCACAGATACGCAGTATTTT | CASSRGGSTDTQYF | TRBJ2-3 | TRBV28 | TRBD2
TGTGCCAGCAGCCGAGACGGGTGGGGTCAGCCCCAGCATTTT | CASSRDGWGQPQHF | TRBJ1-5 | TRBV7-2 | NA
TGTGCCACCAGCAGAGATTCCAGGGGCGGTGTCGAAGCTTTCTTT | CATSRDSRGGVEAFF | TRBJ1-1 | TRBV15 | NA
TGTGCCAGCAGTGAACCGGGGGGGTCGGGGAACACTGAAGCTTTCTTT | CASSEPGGSGNTEAFF | TRBJ1-1 | TRBV7-2 | NA
TGTGCCAGCAGTGGGACAGGGAGCTCCTACGAGCAGTACTTC | CASSGTGSSYEQYF | TRBJ2-7 | TRBV28 | TRBD1
TGCGCCAGCAGCTTGACACAGACGAACACTGAAGCTTTCTTT | CASSLTQTNTEAFF | TRBJ1-1 | TRBV5-1 | NA
TGTGCCAGCAATTTAGCGGGGGTCACAGATACGCAGTATTTT | CASNLAGVTDTQYF | TRBJ2-3 | TRBV28 | TRBD2
TGTGCCAGCAGCCAGAGGGTCGGTTCACCCCTCCACTTT | CASSQRVGSPLHF | TRBJ1-6 | TRBV3-1 | NA
TGTGCCAGCAGCGTTTCAAGGACAGGGGGGACTGAAGCTTTCTTT | CASSVSRTGGTEAFF | TRBJ1-1 | TRBV5-6 | TRBD1
TGCGCCAGCAGCCAAGAAAAGGGGACAGGCTACAATTCACCCCTCCACTTT | CASSQEKGTGYNSPLHF | TRBJ1-6 | TRBV4-3 | TRBD1
TGCAGTGCTCCACAGGGGGCGTACAATGAGCAGTTCTTC | CSAPQGAYNEQFF | TRBJ2-1 | TRBV20-1 | TRBD1
TGCAGTGCTAGAGGAGGGGCTCCAATCACAGATACGCAGTATTTT | CSARGGAPITDTQYF | TRBJ2-3 | TRBV20-1 | NA
TGTGCCAGCAGCCAACTTGGGACTTCACTCTCCTACAATGAGCAGTTCTTC | CASSQLGTSLSYNEQFF | TRBJ2-1 | TRBV9 | NA